Below, 14 T cell receptor beta chains from the same sample are listed, as sequenced in a study of cytomegalovirus exposure and HLA in healthy donors. Only in-frame clones appear in the TCRdb table, and some are missing; sequencing was by immunoSEQ multiplex PCR. The profile shows around 120,000 clones, roughly nine tenths of them singletons. The sample comprised PBMCs. The receptors derive from a man aged 18 to 29 in good health and CMV-seropositive.

The rearrangement uses TRBV29-1 and TRBJ1-2, with TRBD1 identical over 8 bases. The length of the CDR3 is 13 residues. V gave up 6 bases and J gave up 4 bases; unmatched junction bases: 7. The germline gives CDR1 SQVTM, CDR2 ANQGSEA. The CDR3 DNA is TGCAGCGTCGGTCCCAGGGGGCCCTATGGCTACACCTTC. It encodes CSVGPRGPYGYTF.

This chain joins TRBV5-5 and TRBJ2-5; possible D gene TRBD2, 6 bases. This CDR3 has 17 residues. V lost 6 bases to trimming and J lost 0 bases, with 21 bases between them. Germline CDR1 is SGHKS and CDR2 is YYEKEE (reference sequence). CDR3 sequence (DNA): TGTGCCAGCACCAAGAACCCGGGGACTTGGGACCAAGAGACCCAGTACTTC. It specifies CASTKNPGTWDQETQYF.

This chain uses TRBV13 with TRBJ2-3; 8 nucleotides agree with TRBD2. CDR1 PRHDT and CDR2 FYEKMQ come from the germline V gene (reference sequence). The length of the CDR3 is 15 residues. The trim removed 5 bases at V and 3 bases at J, leaving 7 bases unmatched. CDR3 sequence: CASSTPAGETDTQYF. For the CDR3, the DNA is TGTGCCAGCAGCACACCAGCGGGGGAGACAGATACGCAGTATTTT.

V is TRBV5-1 and J is TRBJ2-5; 8 bases map to TRBD1. The germline gives CDR1 SGHRS, CDR2 YFSETQ. The CDR3 is 13 amino acids. V shed 4 bases and J 4 bases; nucleotides not matched to a gene: 3. The CDR3 DNA is TGCGCCAGCAGCCCCGACAGGGGAGAGACCCAGTACTTC. Protein product: CASSPDRGETQYF.

J is TRBJ1-6 and V is TRBV7-2; 8 nucleotides align to TRBD1. The J segment lost 8 bases and the V segment lost 5 bases, leaving 8 bases of the junction unmatched. CDR3 length: 15 residues. CDR1 is SGHTA, CDR2 FQGNSA, per germline. Here the CDR3 DNA reads TGTGCCAGCAGCCCCCCACAGGGGGTTTATTCACCCCTCCACTTT. Translation gives CASSPPQGVYSPLHF.

The V gene is TRBV5-3, the J gene TRBJ2-7, with 7 bases lining up with TRBD1. TRBV5-3 belongs to the ORF category, with a function that is uncertain. This CDR3 is 13 amino acids long. Unmatched junction bases numbered 13, after V lost 10 bases and J lost 6 bases. The CDR3 region has the DNA TGTGCCGGATTGGGTGACAGGGACGGCGAGCAGTACTTC. It is translated as CAGLGDRDGEQYF.

The gene calls are TRBV6-4 and TRBJ1-2; D unresolved. V was clipped by 4 bases and J by 1 base, with 7 bases between them. Germline V gene sequence: CDR1 MRHNA, CDR2 SNTAGT. This CDR3 comprises 13 residues. CDR3 residues: CASSVRVNYGYTF. The CDR3 DNA sequence: TGTGCCAGCAGTGTACGAGTTAACTATGGCTACACCTTC.

The rearrangement uses TRBV9 and TRBJ2-3; 9 bases are shared with TRBD2. V was pared by 0 bases and J by 5 bases, with 7 bases of the junction left unmatched. This CDR3 region has 16 residues. In germline, CDR1 is SGDLS, CDR2 YYNGEE. In DNA form, the CDR3 reads TGTGCCAGCAGCGTAGAGGGCGGGGGGGCCGGAGATACGCAGTATTTT. It translates to CASSVEGGGAGDTQYF.

J is TRBJ2-3 and V is TRBV6-1, with TRBD2 matching over 12 bases. The CDR3 covers 15 residues. In germline, CDR1 is MNHNS, CDR2 SASEGT. The trim removed 5 bases at V and 2 bases at J, leaving 2 bases unmatched. CDR3 bases: TGTGCCAGCAGTAGACTAGCGGGGGTCACAGATACGCAGTATTTT. Residues: CASSRLAGVTDTQYF.

The chain carries TRBV5-1 and TRBJ2-6; D is perhaps TRBD1 (5 bases). V was cut by 1 base and J by 6 bases, with 11 bases left in between. CDR3 size: 15 residues. CDR1 SGHRS and CDR2 YFSETQ come from the germline V gene. The CDR3 bases are TGCGCCAGCAGCTTGTGGACATCGGAGGCCAACGTCCTGACTTTC. Its translation is CASSLWTSEANVLTF.

V usage is TRBV5-1 and J usage is TRBJ1-2, with 7 positions matching TRBD1. The V and J ends lost 0 bases and 4 bases, in that order; junction bases with no gene match: 3. The CDR3 loop spans 14 amino acids. Looked up from germline, CDR1 is SGHRS and CDR2 is YFSETQ. This chain's CDR3 is CASSLVPGGYGYTF. The CDR3 bases are TGCGCCAGCAGCTTGGTCCCAGGGGGCTATGGCTACACCTTC. Looking up the rest from reference TRBV5-1 and TRBJ1-2 gives the full variable domain: KAGVTQTPRYLIKTRGQQVTLSCSPISGHRSVSWYQQTPGQGLQFLFEYFSETQRNKGNFPGRFSGRQFSNSRSEMNVSTLELGDSALYLCASSLVPGGYGYTFGSGTRLTVV.

The chain recombines TRBV5-1 with TRBJ1-2; 8 bases fit TRBD1. The CDR3 sequence is 14 residues long. Germline V gene lookup returns CDR1 SGHRS and CDR2 YFSETQ. The V and J ends lost 3 bases and 4 bases, in that order; junction bases with no gene match: 5. For the CDR3, the DNA is TGCGCCAGCAGCTGGACAGGGATCGCCTATGGCTACACCTTC. Its protein product is CASSWTGIAYGYTF.

The chain recombines TRBV29-1 with TRBJ2-3, with D perhaps TRBD1 (6 bases). The CDR3 loop spans 13 amino acids. Germline V CDR1 and CDR2: SQVTM, ANQGSEA. Trimming took 7 bases from V and 5 from J, leaving 16 bases between them. As DNA, the CDR3 is TGCAGCGACCACGGGCAGGGGATAGATACGCAGTATTTT. Residues: CSDHGQGIDTQYF.

This clone was recorded only once. For the CDR3, the DNA is TGTGCCAGCAGCGCAAAACAGGGTAGCTCCTACGAGCAGTACTTC. It encodes CASSAKQGSSYEQYF. The genes are TRBV5-4 and TRBJ2-7, with D possibly being TRBD1 (6 bases). The CDR3 is 15 residues long. Looked up from germline, CDR1 is SGHNT and CDR2 is YYREEE (reference sequence). V shed 4 bases and J shed 0 bases, with 14 bases lying between them.